This TCR beta chain was sequenced for a study of Tregs in tolerant kidney transplant recipients. About the study: Sorting of CD4+CD25+CD127- cells followed approximately 3-day belatacept mixed lymphocyte reactions, sometimes with approximately 5-day graft donor restimulation.

Repertoires were generated with immunoSEQ multiplex PCR, while TCRdb's copy carries only in-frame clones and drops some. The repertoire holds over a thousand clones, with around 45% as singletons. To note about this clone: Its antigen is currently unknown.

Germline V lookup: CDR1 ENHRY, CDR2 SYGVKD. J gave up 9 bases and V 5 bases, and 6 bases lay outside the gene matches. This CDR3 comprises 14 residues. The receptor was derived from a human donor in good health. The chain couples TRBV10-3 to TRBJ1-6, with 8 bases identical to TRBD1. Specimen: Tregs from blood cultured with allogeneic cells. CDR3 in amino acids: CAISLTGVSSPLHF. CDR3 DNA: TGTGCCATCAGTCTGACAGGGGTGTCTTCACCCCTCCACTTT.